These T cell receptor beta chains were read from a single sample in a study of blood T cells in healthy people across ages. TCRdb ran MiXCR on the 5' RACE reads and lists one entry per CDR3 protein. The table includes 790,000 or so distinct CDR3 sequences, roughly three fifths detected once. The sample consisted of blood. Receptor source: a man between 40 and 49 years old in good health. Each CDR3 is given with its conserved first and last residue. The D gene is left open where the match is weak. Clone size is not always given. Where it is, it says once, few, many or a class for expanded clones.

j_call | cdr3_length | d_call | clone_size | v_call | cdr3_aa | cdr3_nt
TRBJ2-3 | 14 | - | - | TRBV20-1 | CSASSRGRADTQYF | TGCAGTGCTAGTAGCAGGGGGAGGGCAGATACGCAGTATTTT
TRBJ2-7 | 14 | - | few | TRBV7-2 | CASSLSPGAYEQYF | TGTGCCAGCAGCTTATCCCCAGGGGCCTACGAGCAGTACTTC
TRBJ2-5 | 16 | TRBD1 | few | TRBV6-5 | CASSYSIGTGSETQYF | TGTGCCAGCAGTTACTCGATTGGGACAGGGTCGGAGACCCAGTACTTC
TRBJ2-3 | 16 | - | - | TRBV15 | CATSPYLTGSTDTQYF | TGTGCCACCAGCCCTTACCTTACAGGGAGCACAGATACGCAGTATTTT
TRBJ2-7 | 14 | TRBD2 | - | TRBV20-1 | CSAGGLAGSYEQYF | TGCAGTGCTGGGGGACTAGCTGGCTCCTACGAGCAGTACTTC
TRBJ2-5 | 13 | - | once | TRBV5-1 | CASSPMPSETLYF | TGCGCCAGCAGCCCCATGCCGTCGGAGACCCTGTACTTC
TRBJ1-6 | 14 | - | - | TRBV27 | CASRKQGDNSPLHF | TGTGCCAGCAGGAAACAGGGTGATAATTCACCCCTCCACTTT
TRBJ2-1 | 15 | - | once | TRBV20-1 | CSARDYGSYHNEQFF | TGCAGTGCTAGAGATTATGGGTCCTATCACAATGAGCAGTTCTTC
TRBJ2-7 | 18 | TRBD2 | - | TRBV7-6 | CASSQKPGLAGGDYEQYF | TGTGCCAGCAGCCAAAAACCGGGACTAGCGGGAGGGGACTACGAGCAGTACTTC
TRBJ2-1 | 16 | - | - | TRBV7-9 | CASSLLGIRVYNEQFF | TGTGCCAGCAGCTTACTAGGTATTCGGGTCTACAATGAGCAGTTCTTC
TRBJ1-2 | 14 | TRBD1 | - | TRBV6-1 | CASSWDRDYYGYTF | TGTGCCAGCAGTTGGGACAGGGACTACTATGGCTACACCTTC
TRBJ1-1 | 14 | - | - | TRBV5-6 | CASSSTGTVTEAFF | TGTGCCAGCAGCTCCACCGGGACGGTAACTGAAGCTTTCTTT
TRBJ2-5 | 11 | - | - | TRBV27 | CASSTQEIQYF | TGTGCCAGCAGTACGCAAGAGATCCAGTACTTC
TRBJ2-7 | 17 | TRBD2 | - | TRBV2 | CASRETSGSLWRDEQYF | TGTGCCAGCAGAGAAACTAGCGGGAGTCTCTGGAGAGACGAGCAGTACTTC
TRBJ2-6 | 17 | - | - | TRBV12-3/TRBV12-4 | CASSFFQGTAGANVLTF | TGTGCCAGCAGTTTTTTCCAAGGAACGGCTGGGGCCAACGTCCTGACTTTC
TRBJ1-5 | 14 | - | - | TRBV12-3/TRBV12-4 | CASNGRGNNQPQHF | TGTGCCAGCAACGGCAGGGGAAACAATCAGCCCCAGCATTTT
TRBJ2-5 | 15 | - | few | TRBV11-3 | CASSSTRGHGETQYF | TGTGCCAGCAGCTCGACCCGGGGACACGGAGAGACCCAGTACTTC
TRBJ2-3 | 14 | TRBD2 | few | TRBV2 | CASGPGLAGDTQYF | TGTGCCAGCGGACCGGGACTAGCGGGAGATACGCAGTATTTT
TRBJ2-5 | 15 | TRBD2 | - | TRBV6-5 | CASRKLAGSQETQYF | TGTGCCAGCAGAAAGCTAGCGGGGTCCCAAGAGACCCAGTACTTC
TRBJ2-7 | 14 | - | - | TRBV24-1 | CATSDTGTHYGQYF | TGTGCCACCAGTGACACCGGGACACACTACGGGCAGTACTTC
TRBJ1-2 | 16 | - | - | TRBV11-2 | CASSLGGVPALYGYTF | TGTGCCAGCAGCTTAGGCGGTGTTCCGGCCCTCTATGGCTACACCTTC
TRBJ2-5 | 14 | - | - | TRBV15 | CATSRAPAGETQYF | TGTGCCACCAGCAGAGCCCCAGCGGGAGAGACCCAGTACTTC
TRBJ2-7 | 16 | - | - | TRBV29-1 | CSVEGGTFSSYNEQYF | TGCAGCGTTGAGGGGGGCACTTTCAGCTCCTACAATGAGCAGTACTTC
TRBJ2-5 | 14 | TRBD2 | - | TRBV3-1 | CASSLRLAGKTQYF | TGTGCCAGCAGCCTTAGACTAGCGGGAAAGACCCAGTACTTC
TRBJ2-1 | 15 | TRBD2 | - | TRBV7-9 | CASSLGSGGYNEQFF | TGTGCCAGCAGCTTGGGTAGCGGGGGGTACAATGAGCAGTTCTTC
TRBJ2-1 | 14 | TRBD2 | - | TRBV3-1 | CASSQGREGNEQFF | TGTGCCAGCAGCCAAGGGCGGGAGGGCAATGAGCAGTTCTTC
TRBJ1-2 | 13 | - | - | TRBV6-5 | CASSYDGEAGYTF | TGTGCCAGCAGTTACGATGGGGAGGCTGGCTACACCTTC
TRBJ2-3 | 12 | TRBD1 | - | TRBV20-1 | CSTGESTDTQYF | TGCAGTACAGGGGAGAGCACAGATACGCAGTATTTT
TRBJ2-7 | 13 | TRBD2 | few | TRBV6-6 | CASAVAGSYEQYF | TGTGCCAGCGCGGTAGCGGGATCCTACGAGCAGTACTTC
TRBJ2-1 | 16 | TRBD1 | - | TRBV6-5 | CASSSRGQGVYNEQFF | TGTGCCAGCAGTTCCCGGGGACAGGGGGTTTACAATGAGCAGTTCTTC
TRBJ2-3 | 14 | TRBD1 | few | TRBV20-1 | CSAPPKGALRTQYF | TGCAGTGCTCCACCAAAGGGGGCATTGCGTACGCAGTATTTT
TRBJ1-3 | 18 | - | - | TRBV28 | CASSLLQGLGFMGNTIYF | TGTGCCAGCAGTTTACTCCAGGGTCTTGGGTTTATGGGAAACACCATATATTTT
TRBJ1-2 | 14 | - | few | TRBV18 | CASSTSQAPHGYTF | TGTGCCAGCTCGACCTCACAGGCCCCTCATGGCTACACCTTC
TRBJ2-2 | 14 | - | - | TRBV4-3 | CASSQASWTGELFF | TGCGCCAGCAGCCAAGCTTCTTGGACCGGGGAGCTGTTTTTT
TRBJ2-7 | 12 | TRBD1 | few | TRBV28 | CAIGQGLYEQYF | TGTGCCATCGGACAGGGCCTCTACGAGCAGTACTTC
TRBJ1-1 | 14 | TRBD1 | few | TRBV10-3 | CAISLQGMNTEAFF | TGTGCCATCAGCCTACAGGGGATGAACACTGAAGCTTTCTTT
TRBJ2-5 | 15 | - | - | TRBV7-2 | CASSTGINPSGAQYF | TGTGCCAGCAGCACAGGGATCAACCCGTCAGGGGCCCAGTACTTC
TRBJ2-6 | 19 | - | - | TRBV7-2 | CASSLGRRTEISGANVLTF | TGTGCCAGCAGCTTAGGACGCAGGACAGAAATCTCTGGGGCCAACGTCCTGACTTTC
TRBJ1-6 | 15 | - | - | TRBV6-5 | CASSPGVSYNSPLHF | TGTGCCAGCAGCCCAGGGGTCTCCTATAATTCACCCCTCCACTTT
TRBJ2-6 | 15 | - | - | TRBV19 | CASSIFGVGANVLTF | TGTGCCAGTAGTATTTTCGGGGTTGGGGCCAACGTCCTGACTTTC
TRBJ2-7 | 15 | TRBD2 | once | TRBV6-2/TRBV6-3 | CASGSRLAASYEQYF | TGTGCCAGCGGTTCTCGACTAGCGGCGTCCTACGAGCAGTACTTC
TRBJ2-1 | 15 | - | few | TRBV5-1 | CASSLEGSLIDEQFF | TGCGCCAGCAGCTTGGAGGGGAGCTTAATCGATGAGCAGTTCTTC
TRBJ2-1 | 17 | TRBD2 | - | TRBV4-2 | CASSQDLGLAGGNEQFF | TGTGCCAGCAGCCAAGATCTGGGGTTAGCGGGAGGCAATGAGCAGTTCTTC
TRBJ2-5 | 13 | - | - | TRBV5-1 | CASSKGWGETQYF | TGCGCCAGCAGTAAGGGATGGGGAGAGACCCAGTACTTC
TRBJ1-2 | 12 | - | - | TRBV28 | CASSDEGYGYTF | TGTGCCAGCAGTGACGAGGGCTATGGCTACACCTTC
TRBJ1-1 | 16 | - | few | TRBV7-9 | CASSLGAPSLNTEAFF | TGTGCCAGCAGCTTAGGTGCGCCGTCTCTCAACACTGAAGCTTTCTTT
TRBJ1-5 | 16 | TRBD1 | - | TRBV28 | CASSFATGIRTQPQHF | TGTGCCAGCAGTTTTGCGACAGGGATTCGTACTCAGCCCCAGCATTTT
TRBJ1-2 | 14 | - | - | TRBV28 | CASTLPSGGRGYTF | TGTGCCAGCACCCTCCCTTCGGGGGGTCGGGGCTACACCTTC
TRBJ2-5 | 15 | TRBD2 | few | TRBV12-3/TRBV12-4 | CASSTRTSGEETQYF | TGTGCCAGCAGTACCAGGACTAGCGGGGAAGAGACCCAGTACTTC
TRBJ1-5 | 14 | - | few | TRBV9 | CASSLGGAGQPQHF | TGTGCCAGCAGTTTGGGGGGGGCCGGTCAGCCCCAGCATTTT
TRBJ2-2 | 14 | TRBD1 | - | TRBV29-1 | CSVVGQGAGGELFF | TGTAGCGTAGTAGGACAGGGGGCAGGCGGGGAGCTGTTTTTT